This TCR beta chain was sequenced during a study of shared clonotypes between healthy human individuals. A word on this clone: Its antigen remains unidentified.

Study conclusions and caveats: Sampling included only blood; tissue repertoires likely differ. Generation probabilities were higher for clonotypes shared across all four sorted-subset donors than for unshared ones.

Naive CD8 isolation took CD45RO-negative cells positively selected for CCR7 and excluded terminally differentiated effector memory CD45RA+ cells. The table came from immunoSEQ multiplex PCR; TCRdb's copy has only in-frame clones and leaves some out. The sample shows about 2 million clones, roughly 95% of them seen only once. V was pared by 3 bases and J by 0 bases, with 3 bases between. Germline loops: CDR1 SGHVS, CDR2 FQNEAQ. The CDR3 totals 13 residues. The sequenced material came from naive CD8+ T cells sorted from blood. The receptor's source is a man aged 18 to 30 in good health. The chain joins TRBV7-8 to TRBJ1-3; D remains ambiguous. CDR3 region: CASSLYSGNTIYF. CDR3 in DNA: TGTGCCAGCAGCTTGTACTCTGGAAACACCATATATTTT.